This T cell receptor beta chain was recovered during a study of OX40 agonist ivuxolimab in advanced cancers. On the study more broadly: The patients' treatment was ivuxolimab, an agonistic anti-OX40 (CD134) antibody. Participants averaged approximately 65 years of age (range 23 to 79) and were 82.7% male.

Regarding this clone: Its antigen is still unknown.

Per germline, CDR1 SNHLY and CDR2 FYNNEI. The CDR3 runs to 13 residues. J gave up 14 bases and V 2 bases, and 4 bases lay outside the gene matches. Here immunoSEQ multiplex PCR was the method, and the copy in TCRdb shows in-frame clones only, minus some. The sample lists almost 80,000 clones; approximately 85% were seen once. General study results and limits: The specificity for antigen of the expanded peripheral T cells was not determined.

The material sequenced was CD4+ or CD8+ T cells sorted from blood, taken in a trial of the OX40 agonist ivuxolimab. The source is an adult with an advanced solid tumor such as melanoma, head and neck, liver or kidney cancer. This chain uses TRBV2 with TRBJ2-1; 12 bases align to TRBD2. In DNA, the CDR3 is TGTGCCAGCAGTGAACTAGCGGGAGGGTTGGAGTTCTTC. Amino acid sequence: CASSELAGGLEFF.